This T cell receptor (beta chain) is drawn from a study of OX40 agonist ivuxolimab in advanced cancers. Study-wide results and caveats: Still undetermined is the antigen specificity of the expanded peripheral T cells.

Data came from immunoSEQ multiplex PCR; TCRdb stores just in-frame clones and leaves some out. The profile covers about 48,000 clones, with over 80% appearing a single time and over 1% taken by the ten largest. This clone was picked up a small number of times. What it recognizes is unknown. A read error may account for a junction end that differs from germline. The CDR3 has 13 residues. Germline CDR1 MNHNS, CDR2 SASEGT. V usage is TRBV6-1 and J usage is TRBJ1-6, with a possible D match to TRBD1 (6 bases). The source material was CD4+ or CD8+ T cells sorted from blood, sampled in a trial of the OX40 agonist ivuxolimab. The source is an adult with an advanced solid tumor such as melanoma, head and neck, liver or kidney cancer. This CDR3 is CASSERWGQSNRF. The CDR3 DNA is TGTGCCAGCAGTGAACGCTGGGGGCAGTCCAATCGCTTT.